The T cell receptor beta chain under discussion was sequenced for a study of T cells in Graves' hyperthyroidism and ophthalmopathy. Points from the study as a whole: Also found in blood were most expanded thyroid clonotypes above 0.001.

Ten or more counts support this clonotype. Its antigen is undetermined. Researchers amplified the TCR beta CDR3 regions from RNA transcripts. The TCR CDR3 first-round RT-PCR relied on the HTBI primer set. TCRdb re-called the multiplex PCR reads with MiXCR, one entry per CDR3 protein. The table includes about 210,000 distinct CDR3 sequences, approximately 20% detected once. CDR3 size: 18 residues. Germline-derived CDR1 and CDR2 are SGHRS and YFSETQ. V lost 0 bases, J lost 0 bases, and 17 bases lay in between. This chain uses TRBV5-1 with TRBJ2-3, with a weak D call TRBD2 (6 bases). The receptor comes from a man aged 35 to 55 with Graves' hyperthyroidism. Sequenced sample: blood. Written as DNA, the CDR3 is TGCGCCAGCAGCTTGGGCGGGAATAGCGGACTTAGCACAGATACGCAGTATTTT. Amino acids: CASSLGGNSGLSTDTQYF.